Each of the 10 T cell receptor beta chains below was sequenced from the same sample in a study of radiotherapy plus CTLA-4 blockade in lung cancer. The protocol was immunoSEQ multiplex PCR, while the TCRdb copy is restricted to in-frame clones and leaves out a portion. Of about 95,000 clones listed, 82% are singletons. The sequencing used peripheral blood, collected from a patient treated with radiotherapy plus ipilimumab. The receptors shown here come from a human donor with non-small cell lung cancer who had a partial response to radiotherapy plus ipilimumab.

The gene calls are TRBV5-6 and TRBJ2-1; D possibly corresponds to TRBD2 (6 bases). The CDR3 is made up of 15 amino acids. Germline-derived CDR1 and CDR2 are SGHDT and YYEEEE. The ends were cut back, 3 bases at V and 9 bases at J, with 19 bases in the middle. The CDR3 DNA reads TGTGCCAGCAGCTCCCACGGGGGTAGTCGGACTGAGCAGTTCTTC. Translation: CASSSHGGSRTEQFF.

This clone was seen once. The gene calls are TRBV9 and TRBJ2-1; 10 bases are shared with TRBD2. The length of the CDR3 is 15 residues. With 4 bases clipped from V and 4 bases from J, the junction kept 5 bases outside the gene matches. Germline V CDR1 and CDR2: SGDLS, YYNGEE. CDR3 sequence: CASSLGLAEYNEQFF. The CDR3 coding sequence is TGTGCCAGCAGCTTAGGACTAGCGGAGTACAATGAGCAGTTCTTC.

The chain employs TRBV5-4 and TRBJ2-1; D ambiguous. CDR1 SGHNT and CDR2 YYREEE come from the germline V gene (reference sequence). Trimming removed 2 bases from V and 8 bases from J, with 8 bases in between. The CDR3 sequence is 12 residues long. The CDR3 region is CASSLRHDEQFF. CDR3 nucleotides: TGTGCCAGCAGCTTACGACATGATGAGCAGTTCTTC.

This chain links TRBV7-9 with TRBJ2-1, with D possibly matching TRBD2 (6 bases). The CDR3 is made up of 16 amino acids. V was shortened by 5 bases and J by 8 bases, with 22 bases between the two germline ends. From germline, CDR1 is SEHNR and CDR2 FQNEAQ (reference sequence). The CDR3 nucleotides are TGTGCCAGCAGCACAGCGGGTACTAGCAGAGGGCATGAGCAGTTCTTC. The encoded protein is CASSTAGTSRGHEQFF.

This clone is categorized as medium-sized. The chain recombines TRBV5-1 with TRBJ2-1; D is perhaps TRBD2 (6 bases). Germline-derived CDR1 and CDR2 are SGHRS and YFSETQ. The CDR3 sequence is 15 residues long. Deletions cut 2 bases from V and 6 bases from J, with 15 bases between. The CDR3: CASSLLADYSNEQFF. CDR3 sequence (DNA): TGCGCCAGCAGCTTATTAGCGGACTACTCCAATGAGCAGTTCTTC. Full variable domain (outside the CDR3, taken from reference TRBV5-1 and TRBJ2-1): KAGVTQTPRYLIKTRGQQVTLSCSPISGHRSVSWYQQTPGQGLQFLFEYFSETQRNKGNFPGRFSGRQFSNSRSEMNVSTLELGDSALYLCASSLLADYSNEQFFGPGTRLTVL.

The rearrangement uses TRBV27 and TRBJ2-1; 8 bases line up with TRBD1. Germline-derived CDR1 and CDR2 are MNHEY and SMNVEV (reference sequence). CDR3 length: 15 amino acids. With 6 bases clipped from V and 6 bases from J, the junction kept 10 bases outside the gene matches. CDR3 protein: CASSPGQGLVNEQFF. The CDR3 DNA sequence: TGTGCCAGCAGCCCCGGACAGGGTTTGGTCAATGAGCAGTTCTTC.

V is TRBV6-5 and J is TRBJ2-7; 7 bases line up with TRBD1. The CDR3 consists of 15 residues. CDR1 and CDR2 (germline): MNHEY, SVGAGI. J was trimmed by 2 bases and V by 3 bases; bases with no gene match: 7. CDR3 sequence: CASSYGTVNPYEQYF. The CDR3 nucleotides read TGTGCCAGCAGTTATGGGACAGTCAACCCCTACGAGCAGTACTTC.

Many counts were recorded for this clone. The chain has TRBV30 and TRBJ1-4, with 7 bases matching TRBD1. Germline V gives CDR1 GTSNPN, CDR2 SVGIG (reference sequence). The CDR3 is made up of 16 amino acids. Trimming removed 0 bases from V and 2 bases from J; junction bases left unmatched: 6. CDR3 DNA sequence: TGTGCCTGGAGTGTGACAGGGCTCGCCACTAATGAAAAACTGTTTTTT. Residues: CAWSVTGLATNEKLFF.

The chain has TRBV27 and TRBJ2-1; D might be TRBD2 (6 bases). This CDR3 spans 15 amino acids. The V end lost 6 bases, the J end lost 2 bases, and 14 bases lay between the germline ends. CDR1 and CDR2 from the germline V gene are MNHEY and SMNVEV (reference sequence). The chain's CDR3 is CASRGRTSTYNEQFF. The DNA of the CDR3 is TGTGCCAGCAGGGGGAGGACGTCGACCTACAATGAGCAGTTCTTC.

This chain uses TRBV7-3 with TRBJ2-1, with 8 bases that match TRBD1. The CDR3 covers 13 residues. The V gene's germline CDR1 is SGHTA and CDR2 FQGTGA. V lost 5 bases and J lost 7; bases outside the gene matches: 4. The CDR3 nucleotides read TGTGCCAGCAGCCAGGGACAGGAAAATGAGCAGTTCTTC. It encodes CASSQGQENEQFF.